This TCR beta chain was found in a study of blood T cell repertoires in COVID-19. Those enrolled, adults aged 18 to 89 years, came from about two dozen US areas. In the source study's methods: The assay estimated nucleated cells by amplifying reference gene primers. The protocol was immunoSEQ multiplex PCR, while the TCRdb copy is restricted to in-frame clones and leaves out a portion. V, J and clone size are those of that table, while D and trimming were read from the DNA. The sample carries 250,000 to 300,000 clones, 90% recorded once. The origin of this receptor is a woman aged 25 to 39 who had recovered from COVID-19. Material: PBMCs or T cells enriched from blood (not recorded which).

CDR3 in amino acids: CASSYSTVRVRRNEQFF. DNA for the CDR3: TGTGCCAGCAGTTACTCGACTGTCAGGGTTCGCCGGAATGAGCAGTTCTTC. The gene calls are TRBV6-2 or TRBV6-3 and TRBJ2-1; tentatively, D is TRBD1 (5 bases). V was shortened by 0 bases and J by 7 bases, with 19 bases between the two germline ends. CDR3 size: 17 residues. Germline V gene data show CDR1 as MNHEY and CDR2 as SVGEGT.